One sample yielded the 22 T cell receptor beta chains listed below, sequenced in a study of response to subunit inactivated influenza vaccine. MiXCR was run by TCRdb on the RT-PCR reads, yielding one entry per CDR3 protein. This table has about half a million distinct CDR3 sequences, 25% appearing once. Specimen: CD4+ T cells sorted from PBMCs, collected about 5 days after vaccination. Every receptor here comes from a man aged 45-65 years who received an inactivated influenza vaccine.

V is TRBV10-3 and J is TRBJ1-2; TRBD1 is a possible D gene (6 bases). V lost 8 bases and J 1 base, leaving 17 bases between the germline ends. The germline V gene encodes CDR1 ENHRY and CDR2 SYGVKD. The CDR3 has 15 residues. CDR3 DNA sequence: TGTGCCATCTCAGCAGAGGACAGCTTTAACTATGGCTACACCTTC. Translation gives CAISAEDSFNYGYTF.

This clonotype was seen at least ten times. This chain uses TRBV11-1 with TRBJ2-3, with 8 bases lining up with TRBD2. V lost 5 bases and J lost 6; bases outside the gene matches: 10. CDR3 size: 15 residues. Germline assignment: CDR1 SGHAT and CDR2 FQDESV (reference sequence). The CDR3 loop is CASSPPIGRADTQYF. Here the CDR3 DNA reads TGTGCCAGCAGCCCGCCGATCGGGAGGGCCGATACGCAGTATTTT.

With regard to this clonotype: A much larger clone differs from this one at a single base, so this may be a read error. This chain joins TRBV20-1 and TRBJ2-2; no reliable D call. The CDR3 loop spans 13 amino acids. Germline V gives CDR1 DFQATT, CDR2 SNEGSKA (reference sequence). The V and J ends lost 3 bases and 1 base respectively, with 6 bases between them. As DNA, the CDR3 is TGCAGTGCTAGGAAGGGGAACACCGGGGAGCTGTTTTTT. It specifies CSARKGNTGELFF.

This clonotype came up a few times. This rearrangement joins TRBV4-1 to TRBJ2-6, with a tentative D call TRBD2 (5 bases). The V and J ends lost 0 bases and 0 bases respectively, with 9 bases between them. Germline lookup yields CDR1 MGHRA and CDR2 YSYEKL. The CDR3 sequence is 17 residues long. The CDR3 sequence is CASSQERGSSGANVLTF. The CDR3 nucleotides are TGCGCCAGCAGCCAAGAAAGAGGGAGCTCTGGGGCCAACGTCCTGACTTTC.

The DNA for the CDR3 is TGTGCCAGCAGTCATGCGGCCCGACGGATTGAAGCTTTCTTT. Translation: CASSHAARRIEAFF. The chain employs TRBV11-2 and TRBJ1-1, with unresolved D. The CDR3 has 14 residues. Looked up from germline, CDR1 is SGHAT and CDR2 is FQNNGV. Deletions cut 6 bases from V and 7 bases from J, with 18 bases between.

This clonotype has more than one count but fewer than ten. The CDR3: CASSPSRSNEQFF. For the CDR3, the DNA is TGTGCCAGCTCACCGTCCCGGAGTAATGAGCAGTTCTTC. The gene calls are TRBV18 and TRBJ2-1; D is undetermined. The V and J ends lost 3 bases and 7 bases respectively, with 10 bases between them. There are 13 residues in the CDR3. Germline V gene data show CDR1 as KGHSH and CDR2 as LQKENI. The whole variable domain, filled in from reference TRBV18 and TRBJ2-1, reads NAGVMQNPRHLVRRRGQEARLRCSPMKGHSHVYWYRQLPEEGLKFMVYLQKENIIDESGMPKERFSAEFPKEGPSILRIQQVVRGDSAAYFCASSPSRSNEQFFGPGTRLTVL.

This clonotype occurred a few times. V and J are TRBV20-1 and TRBJ1-5; 7 bases map to TRBD1. CDR3 length: 15 residues. Germline values: CDR1 DFQATT, CDR2 SNEGSKA (reference sequence). J gave up 1 base and V 7 bases, and 10 bases lay outside the gene matches. The CDR3 loop is CSGGQLLPSNQPQHF. CDR3 coding DNA: TGCAGTGGGGGACAGCTTTTACCGAGCAATCAGCCCCAGCATTTT.

The V gene is TRBV7-9, the J gene TRBJ2-2, with D unclear. This CDR3 contains 11 residues. The V end was cut by 8 bases, the J end by 13 bases, with 14 bases between. The germline V gene encodes CDR1 SEHNR and CDR2 FQNEAQ (reference sequence). DNA of the CDR3: TGTGCCAGCTCTCCAGGATTAAGGCTGTTTTTT. It codes for CASSPGLRLFF. The entire variable domain, with the rest obtained from reference TRBV7-9 and TRBJ2-2, is as follows: DTGVSQNPRHKITKRGQNVTFRCDPISEHNRLYWYRQTLGQGPEFLTYFQNEAQLEKSRLLSDRFSAERPKGSFSTLEIQRTEQGDSAMYLCASSPGLRLFFGEGSRLTVL.

This chain connects TRBV20-1 to TRBJ2-3; D ambiguous. Germline V gives CDR1 DFQATT, CDR2 SNEGSKA (reference sequence). Trimming cost V 3 bases and J 6 bases, with 10 bases left between them. This CDR3 is built from 12 residues. The chain's CDR3 is CSASIEADTQYF. The CDR3 coding sequence is TGCAGTGCTAGTATTGAGGCGGATACGCAGTATTTT.

This clonotype occurred a few times. The chain combines TRBV7-2 with TRBJ2-3; D ambiguous. Deletions cut 5 bases from V and 3 bases from J, with 12 bases between. The CDR3 runs 14 residues. The germline V gene encodes CDR1 SGHTA and CDR2 FQGNSA. Written as DNA, the CDR3 is TGTGCCAGCAGCCGCCTGCAGGCAACAGATACGCAGTATTTT. Amino acids: CASSRLQATDTQYF.

CDR3 sequence (DNA): TGCAGTGCTAGCCCTACCGGACTGACCCAAGAGACCCAGTACTTC. This codes for CSASPTGLTQETQYF. The gene calls are TRBV20-1 and TRBJ2-5; weak D call: TRBD2 (5 bases). This CDR3 region has 15 residues. Germline V CDR1 and CDR2: DFQATT, SNEGSKA (reference sequence). V shed 3 bases and J shed 1 base, with 15 bases lying between them.

This clonotype was picked up a small number of times. The chain recombines TRBV4-2 with TRBJ2-2, with 7 bases that match TRBD2. Germline CDR1 and CDR2: LGHNA and YNFKEQ. The ends lost 0 bases at V and 6 bases at J; junction bases unmatched: 7. The CDR3 spans 16 residues. The chain's CDR3 is CASSQDIGTNAGELFF. CDR3 DNA: TGTGCCAGCAGCCAAGATATTGGGACTAATGCCGGGGAGCTGTTTTTT.

This chain connects TRBV20-1 to TRBJ1-4, with 8 bases matching TRBD1. CDR1 and CDR2 from the germline V gene are DFQATT and SNEGSKA (reference sequence). The CDR3 contains 12 residues. The V segment lost 5 bases and the J segment 7 bases; nucleotides outside the gene matches: 3. CDR3 bases: TGCAGTGCTCGGACAGGGCGTGAAAAACTGTTTTTT. It yields the protein CSARTGREKLFF.

The chain couples TRBV20-1 to TRBJ2-7; 8 positions match TRBD2. The CDR3 consists of 15 residues. Germline assignment: CDR1 DFQATT and CDR2 SNEGSKA (reference sequence). Trimming took 4 bases from V and 2 from J; bases not matched to a gene: 10. CDR3 nucleotides: TGCAGTGCTACCGGCCAGCGGGAGAGGGCCTACGAGCAGTACTTC. As protein: CSATGQRERAYEQYF.

Ten or more counts support this clonotype. The rearrangement joins TRBV29-1 to TRBJ2-5; perhaps D is TRBD1 or TRBD2 (5 bases each). Between the trimmed V and J ends, which lost 6 bases and 2 bases, there was a span of 13 bases. Germline V gene lookup returns CDR1 SQVTM and CDR2 ANQGSEA. The CDR3 has 13 amino acids. The CDR3 loop reads CSVGAGLQETQYF. CDR3 nucleotide sequence: TGCAGCGTCGGGGCAGGCCTACAAGAGACCCAGTACTTC.

This clonotype appeared a few times. The V gene is TRBV20-1, the J gene TRBJ1-5, with a weak D call TRBD1 (5 bases). Germline CDR1 is DFQATT and CDR2 is SNEGSKA (reference sequence). V was trimmed by 5 bases and J by 3 bases, leaving 14 bases between them. The CDR3 runs to 14 residues. The CDR3 DNA reads as TGCAGTGCTGTCCCGACAGATCCCAATCAGCCCCAGCATTTT. It encodes CSAVPTDPNQPQHF.

The chain employs TRBV7-9 and TRBJ2-1, with TRBD2 matching 12 bases. Trimming cost V 1 base and J 10 bases; bases outside gene matches: 2. In germline, CDR1 is SEHNR, CDR2 FQNEAQ (reference sequence). The CDR3 length is 14 residues. This chain's CDR3 is CASSLVTSGGEQFF. The CDR3 coding sequence is TGTGCCAGCAGCTTAGTGACTAGCGGGGGAGAGCAGTTCTTC.

This clonotype appeared a few times. The CDR3 reads CASTTSGTGVYGYTF. CDR3 nucleotide sequence: TGTGCCAGCACGACAAGTGGGACAGGGGTCTATGGCTACACCTTC. The chain has TRBV12-3 or TRBV12-4 and TRBJ1-2, with 10 bases aligning to TRBD1. J was trimmed by 4 bases and V by 7 bases; bases with no gene match: 9. This CDR3 spans 15 amino acids.

This clonotype was observed a few times. This chain links TRBV4-1 with TRBJ1-4; D is ambiguous. Trimming took off 3 bases at V and 7 bases at J, with 9 bases between the two ends. Germline-derived CDR1 and CDR2 are MGHRA and YSYEKL. This CDR3 spans 13 amino acids. Written as DNA, the CDR3 is TGCGCCAGCAGCCAGACTCGTGGTGAAAAACTGTTTTTT. Its translation is CASSQTRGEKLFF.

V and J are TRBV25-1 and TRBJ2-5; D unresolved. The CDR3 is 11 residues long. The ends were cut back, 2 bases at V and 5 bases at J, with 3 bases in the middle. From germline, CDR1 is MGHDK and CDR2 SYGVNS. In DNA form, the CDR3 reads TGTGCCAGCAGTGAACTTGAGACCCAGTACTTC. Its protein product is CASSELETQYF.

In its sample, this clonotype was seen a few times. The V call is TRBV12-3 or TRBV12-4, the J call TRBJ1-2, with D possibly TRBD1 on 6 matching bases. The CDR3 extends over 13 amino acids. V gave up 3 bases and J gave up 4 bases, with 9 bases separating them. This CDR3 reads CASSFEGGYGYTF. The CDR3 DNA reads TGTGCCAGCAGTTTTGAGGGGGGCTATGGCTACACCTTC.

This chain joins TRBV4-3 and TRBJ2-3; TRBD2 matches at 7 bases. The CDR3 contains 16 residues. Germline-derived CDR1 and CDR2 are LGHNA and YSLEER. The V segment lost 0 bases and the J segment 6 bases; nucleotides outside the gene matches: 9. As DNA, the CDR3 is TGCGCCAGCAGCCAAGATCGAGCGGGGTCGGGGGATACGCAGTATTTT. This sequence encodes CASSQDRAGSGDTQYF.